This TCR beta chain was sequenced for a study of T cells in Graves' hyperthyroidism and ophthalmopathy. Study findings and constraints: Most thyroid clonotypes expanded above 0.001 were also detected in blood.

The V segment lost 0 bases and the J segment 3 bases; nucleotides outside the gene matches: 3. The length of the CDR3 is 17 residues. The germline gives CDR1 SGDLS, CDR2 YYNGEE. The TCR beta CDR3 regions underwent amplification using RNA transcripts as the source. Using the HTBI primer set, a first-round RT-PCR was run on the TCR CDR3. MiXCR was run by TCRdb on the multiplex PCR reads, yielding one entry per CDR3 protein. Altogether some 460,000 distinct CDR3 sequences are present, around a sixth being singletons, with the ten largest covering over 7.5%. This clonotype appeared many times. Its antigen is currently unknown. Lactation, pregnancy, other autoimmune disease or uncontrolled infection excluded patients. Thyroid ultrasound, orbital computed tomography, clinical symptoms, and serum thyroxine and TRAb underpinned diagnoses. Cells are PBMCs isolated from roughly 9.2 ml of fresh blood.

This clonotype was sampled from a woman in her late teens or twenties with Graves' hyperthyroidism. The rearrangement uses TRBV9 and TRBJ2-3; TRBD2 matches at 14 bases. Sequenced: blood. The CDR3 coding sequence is TGTGCCAGCAGCGTAGCCGGGACTAGCGGGAGAACAGATACGCAGTATTTT. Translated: CASSVAGTSGRTDTQYF.